This T cell receptor beta chain derives from a study of post-analysis software for immune sequencing data. Overall study: Some patients lacked subtype; others had relapsing-remitting, secondary progressive or progressive-relapsing disease.

CDR3 length equals 15 residues. V was clipped by 5 bases and J by 8 bases, with 16 bases between them. Germline V gene lookup returns CDR1 MNHEY and CDR2 SVGAGI. Study-wide findings and caveats: About five TRBV segments occurring more often in patients than controls included TRBV5-6, TRBV5-1 and TRBV20-1. Batch-mates among the samples co-clustered strongly by F measure. Compared against controls, patients with multiple sclerosis displayed significantly lower normalized Chao1 diversity.

cDNA libraries for TCR beta contained unique molecular identifiers. There were roughly 1 to 11 million T cells, and roughly 0.5 million cDNA molecules came from them. A single record per CDR3 protein comes from TCRdb applying MiXCR to the PCR reads. The sample holds more than 450,000 distinct CDR3 sequences, around 31% seen once. Details on this clonotype: What it recognizes is unknown.

This sequence joins TRBV6-5 and TRBJ1-6; D remains unclear. The source is a girl between 2 and 17 years old with multiple sclerosis. The sequencing input was blood. CDR3 DNA: TGTGCCAGCAGTACCGTGGGCGGGATAGATTCACCCCTCCACTTT. This translates into CASSTVGGIDSPLHF.